This TCR beta chain was profiled in a study of technical replicates of blood from a few donors. Trimming took 5 bases from V and 1 from J, leaving 9 bases between them. Germline loops: CDR1 SGHVS, CDR2 FQNEAQ. The CDR3 sequence is 13 residues long. Only in-frame clones appear in the TCRdb table, and some are missing; sequencing was by immunoSEQ multiplex PCR. Found here are about 73,000 clones, more than 85% of them singletons; the top ten hold 4% to 5%. What was sequenced was PBMCs. This TCR derives from a human donor in good health. Some clones in this sample may be carry-over from other donors' samples. The V call is TRBV7-8, the J call TRBJ2-7, with D perhaps TRBD2 (6 bases). CDR3 coding DNA: TGTGCCAGCAGCATAGGAGGGTCCTACGAGCAGTACTTC. It is translated as CASSIGGSYEQYF.